The 25 T cell receptor beta chains below were found in one sample sequenced in a study of control samples from healthy donors and cancer patients. Measured with immunoSEQ multiplex PCR; TCRdb has only the in-frame clones, and not every one. The sample has 100,000 to 150,000 clones, around 87% seen once. The sequencing sample was made of blood. The receptor source for this set is a man in his sixties in good health.

In regard to this clone: Within the sample, other DNA sequences also encode this same CDR3. The chain combines TRBV7-9 with TRBJ1-4; tentatively, D is TRBD1 (6 bases). Trimming shortened V by 0 bases and J by 5 bases, and 7 bases separated the two germline ends. The CDR3 sequence is 14 residues long. The germline V gene encodes CDR1 SEHNR and CDR2 FQNEAQ (reference sequence). The DNA of the CDR3 is TGTGCCAGCAGCTTAGCTGGGGGCAATGAAAAACTGTTTTTT. This encodes CASSLAGGNEKLFF.

The chain carries TRBV7-2 and TRBJ1-1; tentatively, D is TRBD1 (5 bases). V shed 5 bases and J shed 2 bases, with 12 bases lying between them. In germline, CDR1 is SGHTA, CDR2 FQGNSA. This CDR3 contains 14 residues. The CDR3 is CASSPEGHNTEAFF. The CDR3 DNA reads as TGTGCCAGCAGCCCCGAGGGGCATAACACTGAAGCTTTCTTT.

The chain couples TRBV7-8 to TRBJ1-4; tentative D call: TRBD1 (6 bases). CDR3 length: 15 amino acids. Germline V gene lookup returns CDR1 SGHVS and CDR2 FQNEAQ. Between the trimmed V and J ends, which lost 6 bases and 3 bases, there was a span of 14 bases. The CDR3 reads CASRPNRAPNEKLFF. DNA of the CDR3: TGTGCCAGCAGACCGAACAGGGCTCCTAATGAAAAACTGTTTTTT.

This rearrangement joins TRBV16 to TRBJ1-6; unclear D gene. Trimming pared 3 bases from V and 12 bases from J, leaving 12 bases between. The CDR3 has 13 residues. Germline CDR1 is KGHSY and CDR2 is FQNENV. The CDR3 reads CASSHLLGGPLHF. CDR3 nucleotides: TGTGCCAGCAGCCACCTACTCGGTGGACCCCTCCACTTT.

This clone appeared a few times. The J gene is TRBJ1-6, the V gene TRBV19, with 7 positions matching TRBD1. The V gene's germline CDR1 is LNHDA and CDR2 SQIVND (reference sequence). With 9 bases clipped from V and 9 bases from J, the junction kept 11 bases outside the gene matches. CDR3 size: 14 residues. For the CDR3, the DNA is TGTGCCAGCAGAACCGGGACAGTTGGTTCACCCCTCCACTTT. Its translation: CASRTGTVGSPLHF.

The chain recombines TRBV5-4 with TRBJ1-1, with D unresolved. CDR3 size: 8 residues. Trimming took 4 bases from V and 12 from J, leaving 4 bases between them. Germline CDR1 is SGHNT and CDR2 is YYREEE (reference sequence). CDR3 DNA: TGTGCCAGCAGCCATCCTTTCTTT. Translation gives CASSHPFF.

The chain joins TRBV5-1 to TRBJ2-7, with D possibly being TRBD1 or TRBD2 (6 bases each). V gave up 0 bases and J gave up 3 bases, with 10 bases separating them. The CDR3 length is 14 residues. CDR1 is SGHRS, CDR2 YFSETQ, per germline. The CDR3 DNA sequence: TGCGCCAGCAGCTTGGAAGGGGGAGGCTACGAGCAGTACTTC. It codes for CASSLEGGGYEQYF.

The chain has TRBV3-1 (or the pseudogene TRBV3-2) and TRBJ2-1, with 12 positions matching TRBD2. Germline CDR1 LGHDT, CDR2 YNNKEL (reference sequence). The V segment lost 4 bases and the J segment 5 bases; nucleotides outside the gene matches: 6. This CDR3 has 16 residues. CDR3 DNA sequence: TGTGCCAGCAGCCTCCGACTAGCGGGGGCCGACAATGAGCAGTTCTTC. Protein: CASSLRLAGADNEQFF.

The chain links TRBV18 to TRBJ1-1, with 7 bases identical to TRBD1. Trimming cost V 4 bases and J 4 bases; bases outside gene matches: 9. The CDR3 length is 15 residues. Germline CDR1 reads KGHSH; CDR2 reads LQKENI. This CDR3 is CASSLARQGVTEAFF. In DNA form, the CDR3 reads TGTGCCAGCTCACTTGCTAGACAGGGCGTCACTGAAGCTTTCTTT.

About this clone itself: Other DNA sequences from this sample encode an identical CDR3 as well. This chain joins TRBV3-1 (or the pseudogene TRBV3-2) and TRBJ1-3; D remains ambiguous. Germline CDR1 reads LGHDT; CDR2 reads YNNKEL (reference sequence). This CDR3 is built from 12 residues. Trimming left V 1 base short and J 4 bases short, with 2 bases between. Here the CDR3 reads CASSQVGNTIYF. CDR3 DNA: TGTGCCAGCAGCCAAGTCGGAAACACCATATATTTT.

The chain has TRBV6-5 and TRBJ1-1; possible D gene TRBD1, 5 bases. Germline V gives CDR1 MNHEY, CDR2 SVGAGI. This CDR3 has 14 residues. V lost 0 bases, J lost 2 bases, and 7 bases lay in between. The DNA of the CDR3 is TGTGCCAGCAGTTACTCGGGGGAAAACACTGAAGCTTTCTTT. Amino acid sequence: CASSYSGENTEAFF.

This chain links TRBV3-1 (or the pseudogene TRBV3-2) with TRBJ1-3; 7 positions agree with TRBD1. The CDR3 length is 16 residues. Germline V gene lookup returns CDR1 LGHDT and CDR2 YNNKEL (reference sequence). After removal of 4 bases from V and 4 bases from J, the junction contained 10 bases not matched to a gene. As DNA, the CDR3 is TGTGCCAGCAGCCCACCTGGACAGGTCTTCGGAAACACCATATATTTT. Its translation: CASSPPGQVFGNTIYF.

CDR3 in DNA: TGTGCCAGCAGTCCGCTCGCCCCGAGGCGGAGCTCCTACGAGCAGTACTTC. This translates into CASSPLAPRRSSYEQYF. The chain joins TRBV6-6 to TRBJ2-7; no clear D gene. Germline lookup yields CDR1 MNHNY and CDR2 SVGAGI (reference sequence). V was clipped by 5 bases and J by 0 bases, with 20 bases between them. CDR3 length equals 17 residues.

The rearrangement joins TRBV20-1 to TRBJ2-2; D is uncertain. This CDR3 is 16 amino acids long. The germline gives CDR1 DFQATT, CDR2 SNEGSKA (reference sequence). The germline V and J ends were trimmed by 5 bases and 6 bases, with 22 bases remaining between them. For the CDR3, the DNA is TGCAGTGCTCGTGGACGAATTTGGAATGGCGCCGGGGAGCTGTTTTTT. As protein: CSARGRIWNGAGELFF.

The chain uses TRBV18 and TRBJ2-7; maybe TRBD2 (5 bases). The CDR3 consists of 15 residues. The ends were cut back, 4 bases at V and 4 bases at J, with 17 bases in the middle. From germline, CDR1 is KGHSH and CDR2 LQKENI. CDR3 coding DNA: TGTGCCAGCTCACTTATCGCGGACGGGGAATACGAGCAGTACTTC. Translated: CASSLIADGEYEQYF.

This clone was seen just once. The V call is TRBV7-2, the J call TRBJ2-1, with no clear D. Deletions cut 3 bases from V and 1 base from J, with 1 base between. Germline CDR1 and CDR2: SGHTA and FQGNSA. The CDR3 is 12 amino acids. The chain's CDR3 is CASSLSYNEQFF. CDR3 nucleotide sequence: TGTGCCAGCAGCTTGTCCTACAATGAGCAGTTCTTC.

Only one count was recorded for this clone. V usage is TRBV7-9 and J usage is TRBJ2-3; TRBD1 matches at 7 bases. The CDR3 totals 16 residues. Losses at the gene ends were 1 base for V and 1 base for J; bases not matched to a gene: 5. Germline values: CDR1 SEHNR, CDR2 FQNEAQ (reference sequence). Written as DNA, the CDR3 is TGTGCCAGCAGCTTAGAAGGGGGCGCGGGCACAGATACGCAGTATTTT. Translating it yields CASSLEGGAGTDTQYF. The complete variable domain, with remaining parts taken from reference TRBV7-9 and TRBJ2-3, reads DTGVSQNPRHKITKRGQNVTFRCDPISEHNRLYWYRQTLGQGPEFLTYFQNEAQLEKSRLLSDRFSAERPKGSFSTLEIQRTEQGDSAMYLCASSLEGGAGTDTQYFGPGTRLTVL.

In its sample, this clone was seen once. The V and J genes are TRBV4-3 and TRBJ2-3; D is unclear. Looked up from germline, CDR1 is LGHNA and CDR2 is YSLEER. This CDR3 contains 14 residues. V dropped 4 bases and J dropped 0 bases, with 8 bases sitting between them. The CDR3 loop is CASSPTGSTDTQYF. CDR3 DNA sequence: TGCGCCAGCAGCCCAACGGGTAGCACAGATACGCAGTATTTT.

The rearrangement links TRBV7-2 to TRBJ1-5; 7 nucleotides align to TRBD1. With V trimmed by 3 bases and J by 1 base, 3 bases remained unmatched. CDR1 SGHTA and CDR2 FQGNSA come from the germline V gene. This CDR3 spans 15 amino acids. DNA for the CDR3: TGTGCCAGCAGCTTGGACAGGTCGAGCAATCAGCCCCAGCATTTT. This encodes CASSLDRSSNQPQHF. Filled out from reference TRBV7-2 and TRBJ1-5, the complete variable domain reads GAGVSQSPSNKVTEKGKDVELRCDPISGHTALYWYRQSLGQGLEFLIYFQGNSAPDKSGLPSDRFSAERTGGSVSTLTIQRTQQEDSAVYLCASSLDRSSNQPQHFGDGTRLSIL.

The chain couples TRBV3-1 (or the pseudogene TRBV3-2) to TRBJ2-7; D possibly corresponds to TRBD2 (6 bases). V lost 0 bases and J 3 bases, leaving 15 bases between the germline ends. The germline gives CDR1 LGHDT, CDR2 YNNKEL (reference sequence). The CDR3 spans 16 residues. Here the CDR3 reads CASSQDRGLRSYEQYF. The CDR3 DNA reads as TGTGCCAGCAGCCAAGATAGGGGACTCAGGAGCTACGAGCAGTACTTC.

The rearrangement joins TRBV28 to TRBJ1-5; a weak D match, TRBD1 (6 bases). V was cut by 7 bases and J by 1 base, with 14 bases left in between. Germline V gene data show CDR1 as MDHEN and CDR2 as SYDVKM. CDR3 length: 15 amino acids. This chain's CDR3 is CASTQGGTSNQPQHF. The CDR3 coding sequence is TGTGCCAGCACACAGGGCGGTACGAGCAATCAGCCCCAGCATTTT. Variable domain in full (rest from reference TRBV28 and TRBJ1-5): DVKVTQSSRYLVKRTGEKVFLECVQDMDHENMFWYRQDPGLGLRLIYFSYDVKMKEKGDIPEGYSVSREKKERFSLILESASTNQTSMYLCASTQGGTSNQPQHFGDGTRLSIL.

The chain combines TRBV3-1 (or the pseudogene TRBV3-2) with TRBJ1-2; no clear D. Looked up from germline, CDR1 is LGHDT and CDR2 is YNNKEL (reference sequence). Trimming took off 9 bases at V and 14 bases at J, with 22 bases between the two ends. This CDR3 region has 12 residues. The CDR3 protein is CASTRGVGSLTF. CDR3 nucleotide sequence: TGTGCCAGTACCCGCGGGGTGGGATCTCTGACCTTC.

This rearrangement joins TRBV2 to TRBJ1-2; D is ambiguous. Per germline, CDR1 SNHLY and CDR2 FYNNEI. The CDR3 runs 12 residues. The germline V and J ends were trimmed by 2 bases and 2 bases, with 3 bases remaining between them. For the CDR3, the DNA is TGTGCCAGCAGTGAAACGAACTATGGCTACACCTTC. This encodes CASSETNYGYTF. The whole variable domain, filled in from reference TRBV2 and TRBJ1-2, reads EPEVTQTPSHQVTQMGQEVILRCVPISNHLYFYWYRQILGQKVEFLVSFYNNEISEKSEIFDDQFSVERPDGSNFTLKIRSTKLEDSAMYFCASSETNYGYTFGSGTRLTVV.

The rearrangement joins TRBV19 to TRBJ1-2; 7 nucleotides agree with TRBD1. The CDR3 sequence is 14 residues long. Trimming at V came to 6 bases and at J to 0 bases, leaving 4 bases not matched to a gene. Germline-derived CDR1 and CDR2 are LNHDA and SQIVND (reference sequence). CDR3 sequence: CASRLGTANYGYTF. CDR3 DNA: TGTGCCAGTAGACTCGGGACAGCTAACTATGGCTACACCTTC.

The CDR3 spells CASSPLGRGRLWYEQYF. The CDR3 DNA reads TGTGCCAGCAGCCCTTTGGGCAGGGGTCGACTCTGGTACGAGCAGTACTTC. The chain uses TRBV3-1 (or the pseudogene TRBV3-2) and TRBJ2-7; weak D call: TRBD1 (6 bases). This CDR3 has 17 amino acids. Germline CDR1 is LGHDT and CDR2 is YNNKEL (reference sequence). V lost 4 bases, J lost 4 bases, and 23 bases lay in between.